These 25 T cell receptor beta chains were all obtained from the same sample, sequenced in a study of blood T cell repertoires in COVID-19. Produced via immunoSEQ multiplex PCR; TCRdb's table is partial and in-frame only. The sample consists of 130,000 to 150,000 clones, approximately 82% of them appearing once. The sequencing input was peripheral blood. The origin of the receptors is a man between 60 and 75 years old with active or convalescent COVID-19.

This chain uses TRBV10-1 with TRBJ2-7; TRBD1 might be the D (5 bases). V lost 0 bases and J lost 5, with 14 bases in between. CDR1 is WNHNN and CDR2 is SYGVQD in the germline V gene (reference sequence). This CDR3 spans 15 amino acids. The CDR3 loop reads CASSESRSGRHEQYF. CDR3 coding DNA: TGCGCCAGCAGTGAGTCCCGGTCAGGGCGCCACGAGCAGTACTTC.

This sequence joins TRBV5-1 and TRBJ1-4; D is unresolved. CDR1 is SGHRS, CDR2 YFSETQ, per germline. Trimming cost V 3 bases and J 4 bases, with 13 bases left between them. This CDR3 has 15 residues. The DNA of the CDR3 is TGCGCCAGCAGCTCACCTGGGGAGAGTAATGAAAAACTGTTTTTT. Residues: CASSSPGESNEKLFF.

This chain uses TRBV2 with TRBJ2-1, with D tentatively TRBD2 (5 bases). V was trimmed by 6 bases and J by 0 bases, leaving 12 bases between them. The CDR3 consists of 15 residues. The germline V gene has CDR1 SNHLY and CDR2 FYNNEI. CDR3 in amino acids: CASREDASSYNEQFF. The CDR3 DNA follows: TGTGCCAGCAGGGAGGACGCTAGCTCCTACAATGAGCAGTTCTTC. Supplemented by reference TRBV2 and TRBJ2-1, the full variable domain reads EPEVTQTPSHQVTQMGQEVILRCVPISNHLYFYWYRQILGQKVEFLVSFYNNEISEKSEIFDDQFSVERPDGSNFTLKIRSTKLEDSAMYFCASREDASSYNEQFFGPGTRLTVL.

V is TRBV29-1 and J is TRBJ2-5; 9 bases agree with TRBD1. This CDR3 is built from 14 residues. In germline, CDR1 is SQVTM, CDR2 ANQGSEA. V trimming: 2 bases; J trimming: 5 bases; junction bases outside the gene matches: 6. Here the CDR3 reads CSVESGQGLETQYF. DNA of the CDR3: TGCAGCGTTGAATCGGGACAGGGACTGGAGACCCAGTACTTC.

V and J are TRBV27 and TRBJ2-3; TRBD2 aligns across 13 bases. CDR1 is MNHEY and CDR2 is SMNVEV in the germline V gene (reference sequence). The V segment lost 8 bases and the J segment 4 bases; nucleotides outside the gene matches: 12. The CDR3 totals 17 residues. This CDR3 reads CASGYSGLAGAPDTQYF. In nucleotides, the CDR3 is TGTGCCAGCGGGTATTCCGGACTAGCGGGAGCACCAGATACGCAGTATTTT.

The V call is TRBV29-1, the J call TRBJ1-3, with D possibly being TRBD1 (6 bases). This CDR3 contains 17 residues. V shed 0 bases and J shed 9 bases, with 24 bases lying between them. The germline CDR1 and CDR2 sequences are SQVTM and ANQGSEA. CDR3 sequence reads: CSVEDLGPQGQGSTIYF. The DNA for the CDR3 is TGCAGCGTTGAAGATCTTGGCCCACAGGGCCAAGGGTCCACCATATATTTT.

The chain links TRBV30 to TRBJ1-6; no clear D gene. Germline assignment: CDR1 GTSNPN and CDR2 SVGIG (reference sequence). Between the trimmed V and J ends, which lost 0 bases and 4 bases, there was a span of 10 bases. The CDR3 is 15 residues long. CDR3 DNA: TGTGCCTGGAGTGTACCAGGCTTTTATAATTCACCCCTCCACTTT. Its protein is CAWSVPGFYNSPLHF.

The chain links TRBV5-1 to TRBJ2-1; 8 positions agree with TRBD2. The CDR3 covers 17 residues. V was pared by 4 bases and J by 0 bases, with 9 bases of the junction left unmatched. CDR1 is SGHRS and CDR2 is YFSETQ in the germline V gene. The chain's CDR3 is CASSNREGRSSYNEQFF. As DNA, the CDR3 is TGCGCCAGCAGCAACCGGGAGGGCAGAAGCTCCTACAATGAGCAGTTCTTC.

The chain recombines TRBV18 with TRBJ2-5; 7 bases are a match to TRBD1. This CDR3 contains 13 residues. CDR1 is KGHSH, CDR2 LQKENI, per germline. V gave up 5 bases and J gave up 5 bases; unmatched junction bases: 5. This chain's CDR3 is CASSNRGVETQYF. The CDR3 DNA follows: TGTGCCAGCTCAAACAGGGGAGTGGAGACCCAGTACTTC.

The V call is TRBV29-1, the J call TRBJ1-1; unclear D gene. Trimming took off 8 bases at V and 0 bases at J, with 13 bases between the two ends. The CDR3 contains 13 residues. Germline-derived CDR1 and CDR2 are SQVTM and ANQGSEA. The CDR3 bases are TGCAGCCCAAAAACAGCATTGAACACTGAAGCTTTCTTT. Its protein is CSPKTALNTEAFF.

The rearrangement joins TRBV6-1 to TRBJ1-2; 9 bases align to TRBD1. CDR1 and CDR2 from the germline V gene are MNHNS and SASEGT. CDR3 size: 17 residues. V was pared by 4 bases and J by 3 bases, with 12 bases of the junction left unmatched. The CDR3 is CASSATGGVHMDYGYTF. The CDR3 DNA follows: TGTGCCAGCAGTGCAACAGGGGGCGTTCATATGGACTATGGCTACACCTTC.

This chain joins TRBV7-9 and TRBJ1-1, with unresolved D. CDR3 length equals 12 residues. Germline lookup yields CDR1 SEHNR and CDR2 FQNEAQ (reference sequence). The germline V and J ends were trimmed by 6 bases and 11 bases, with 16 bases remaining between them. The CDR3 loop is CASSSTGPGAFF. The CDR3, as DNA: TGTGCCAGCAGTTCTACCGGTCCCGGGGCTTTCTTT.

The chain is built from TRBV6-5 and TRBJ1-1, with 9 bases fitting TRBD1. CDR1 MNHEY and CDR2 SVGAGI come from the germline V gene. The trim removed 2 bases at V and 7 bases at J, leaving 8 bases unmatched. The CDR3 contains 15 residues. The CDR3 loop reads CASSYTDRGSDEAFF. The CDR3 nucleotides read TGTGCCAGCAGTTACACGGACAGGGGTAGTGATGAAGCTTTCTTT.

The chain recombines TRBV15 with TRBJ2-1, with 12 bases fitting TRBD2. Germline V gene sequence: CDR1 LNHNV, CDR2 YYDKDF (reference sequence). The V segment lost 0 bases and the J segment 9 bases; nucleotides outside the gene matches: 0. The CDR3 has 14 residues. The CDR3 DNA reads as TGTGCCACCAGCAGAGAGACTAGCGGGGGTGAGCAGTTCTTC. It specifies CATSRETSGGEQFF.

This chain connects TRBV7-6 to TRBJ1-2; 9 positions agree with TRBD1. Germline-derived CDR1 and CDR2 are SGHVS and FNYEAQ. V was clipped by 2 bases and J by 3 bases; unmatched bases: 7. The CDR3 spans 16 residues. This CDR3 is CASSLRTGGKDYGYTF. The CDR3 nucleotides are TGTGCCAGCAGCTTACGCACAGGGGGCAAGGACTATGGCTACACCTTC. Supplemented by reference TRBV7-6 and TRBJ1-2, the full variable domain reads GAGVSQSPRYKVTKRGQDVALRCDPISGHVSLYWYRQALGQGPEFLTYFNYEAQQDKSGLPNDRFSAERPEGSISTLTIQRTEQRDSAMYRCASSLRTGGKDYGYTFGSGTRLTVV.

J is TRBJ2-1 and V is TRBV19; the D gene is possibly TRBD2 (5 bases). V was cut by 4 bases and J by 7 bases, with 23 bases left in between. Germline V lookup: CDR1 LNHDA, CDR2 SQIVND (reference sequence). CDR3 length equals 17 residues. This CDR3 reads CASSTRPLAATGNEQFF. The CDR3 DNA reads as TGTGCCAGTAGTACCAGACCTCTAGCCGCTACTGGGAATGAGCAGTTCTTC.

The chain has TRBV11-3 and TRBJ2-3; a weak D match, TRBD2 (6 bases). CDR3 length: 15 residues. The V end lost 5 bases, the J end lost 4 bases, and 16 bases lay between the germline ends. Germline CDR1 SGHNT, CDR2 YENEEA. The CDR3 DNA is TGTGCCAGCAGCCGGAGGGGCGGCCGGGCAGATACGCAGTATTTT. Residues: CASSRRGGRADTQYF.

This chain joins TRBV7-2 and TRBJ1-1; no firm D call. V was clipped by 3 bases and J by 4 bases, with 9 bases between them. The CDR3 runs 13 residues. Germline values: CDR1 SGHTA, CDR2 FQGNSA. CDR3: CASSFGVRTEAFF. Written as DNA, the CDR3 is TGTGCCAGCAGCTTCGGGGTTCGCACTGAAGCTTTCTTT.

The chain joins TRBV18 to TRBJ2-7, with TRBD2 matching 7 bases. This CDR3 region has 14 residues. Germline CDR1 and CDR2: KGHSH and LQKENI. Losses at the gene ends were 3 bases for V and 6 bases for J; bases not matched to a gene: 8. Here the CDR3 DNA reads TGTGCCAGCTCACCGGGCAACTCGGGAGGCGAGCAGTACGTC. Protein product: CASSPGNSGGEQYV.

The chain joins TRBV11-3 to TRBJ1-1; 7 bases align to TRBD1. Per germline, CDR1 SGHNT and CDR2 YENEEA. The CDR3 spans 15 residues. After removal of 1 base from V and 7 bases from J, the junction contained 9 bases not matched to a gene. The CDR3 region has the DNA TGTGCCAGCAGCTTAGCCTTGGGACAGAGGATTGAAGCTTTCTTT. Its translation: CASSLALGQRIEAFF.

The rearrangement uses TRBV11-3 and TRBJ2-1, with D perhaps TRBD1 (5 bases). V was clipped by 0 bases and J by 5 bases, with 11 bases between them. The CDR3 totals 15 residues. The germline gives CDR1 SGHNT, CDR2 YENEEA. The CDR3 here is CASSLEIGRDNEQFF. DNA for the CDR3: TGTGCCAGCAGCTTAGAGATCGGCAGGGACAATGAGCAGTTCTTC. The complete variable domain, with remaining parts taken from reference TRBV11-3 and TRBJ2-1, reads EAGVVQSPRYKIIEKKQPVAFWCNPISGHNTLYWYLQNLGQGPELLIRYENEEAVDDSQLPKDRFSAERLKGVDSTLKIQPAELGDSAVYLCASSLEIGRDNEQFFGPGTRLTVL.

The chain links TRBV18 to TRBJ1-2; D gene unclear. CDR1 KGHSH and CDR2 LQKENI come from the germline V gene. The V end was cut by 0 bases, the J end by 0 bases, with 20 bases between. The CDR3 totals 19 residues. The CDR3 spells CASSPPLAPRAGANYGYTF. The CDR3 coding sequence is TGTGCCAGCTCACCACCTCTGGCTCCTAGAGCCGGGGCTAACTATGGCTACACCTTC.

The chain carries TRBV5-6 and TRBJ1-3; D is unresolved. Germline V CDR1 and CDR2: SGHDT, YYEEEE. The length of the CDR3 is 15 residues. Trimming pared 2 bases from V and 0 bases from J, leaving 9 bases between. The CDR3 loop is CASSLDTHSGNTIYF. The CDR3 nucleotides are TGTGCCAGCAGCTTAGACACCCACTCTGGAAACACCATATATTTT.

The count of this clone is one. This chain uses TRBV30 with TRBJ1-1; D might be TRBD1 (5 bases). V was shortened by 2 bases and J by 11 bases, with 18 bases between the two germline ends. CDR1 is GTSNPN, CDR2 SVGIG, per germline (reference sequence). The CDR3 loop spans 13 amino acids. This CDR3 is CAWSPGGGSGAFF. The CDR3, as DNA: TGTGCCTGGAGTCCAGGCGGGGGGAGTGGCGCTTTCTTT.

The gene calls are TRBV29-1 and TRBJ1-2; TRBD1 agrees at 8 bases. There are 16 residues in the CDR3. V trimming: 3 bases; J trimming: 6 bases; junction bases outside the gene matches: 15. Germline V lookup: CDR1 SQVTM, CDR2 ANQGSEA. CDR3 coding DNA: TGCAGCGTTGAGCTAGCGCGTGGACAGGGTGGGAATGGCTACACCTTC. Protein product: CSVELARGQGGNGYTF.